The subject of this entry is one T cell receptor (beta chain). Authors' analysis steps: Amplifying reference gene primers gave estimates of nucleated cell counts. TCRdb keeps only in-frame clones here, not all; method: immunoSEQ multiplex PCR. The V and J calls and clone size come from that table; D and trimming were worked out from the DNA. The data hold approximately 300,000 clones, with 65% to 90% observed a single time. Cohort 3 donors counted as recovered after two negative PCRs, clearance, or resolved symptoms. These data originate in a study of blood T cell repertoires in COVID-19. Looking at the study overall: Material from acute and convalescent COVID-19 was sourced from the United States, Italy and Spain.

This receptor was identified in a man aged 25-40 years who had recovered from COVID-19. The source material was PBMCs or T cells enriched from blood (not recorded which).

CDR3 loop: CASSLPRASGDVDNEQFF. The DNA of the CDR3 is TGTGCCAGCAGCTTACCCCGAGCTAGCGGGGATGTCGACAATGAGCAGTTCTTC. The gene calls are TRBV7-9 and TRBJ2-1, with 9 nucleotides matching TRBD2. Germline assignment: CDR1 SEHNR and CDR2 FQNEAQ (reference sequence). V trimming: 2 bases; J trimming: 5 bases; junction bases outside the gene matches: 13. The CDR3 is made up of 18 amino acids.